This record concerns one T cell receptor (beta chain) sequence. Its antigen is not identified. The CDR3 has 17 amino acids. CDR1 and CDR2 from the germline V gene are MNHNS and SASEGT. The V end lost 4 bases, the J end lost 6 bases, and 21 bases lay between the germline ends. The donors were members of the validation cohort comprising over 90 subjects, separate from the approximately 670-subject first cohort. The data are from a study of cytomegalovirus exposure and HLA in healthy donors. Broader study findings: There were three CMV-associated chains whose specificity for CMV antigens was confirmed in vitro. The classifier, whose performance was assessed in both the original and validation cohorts, reportedly diagnosed cytomegalovirus status with high specificity and sensitivity. That first-cohort TCR clusters tended to co-occur in the roughly 110 validation repertoires was found in a later analysis.

Only in-frame clones appear in the TCRdb table, and some are missing; sequencing was by immunoSEQ multiplex PCR. The sample lists fewer than 120,000 clones, approximately 89% seen once, with 1.9% in the top ten. The sample was PBMCs. The TCR sequence derives from a woman under 30 in good health and CMV-seronegative. The rearrangement links TRBV6-1 to TRBJ2-2, with D possibly being TRBD2 (6 bases). The CDR3 bases are TGTGCCAGCAGTGGAGCATTTAGCGGCATAGGTGCCGGGGAGCTGTTTTTT. Translated: CASSGAFSGIGAGELFF.